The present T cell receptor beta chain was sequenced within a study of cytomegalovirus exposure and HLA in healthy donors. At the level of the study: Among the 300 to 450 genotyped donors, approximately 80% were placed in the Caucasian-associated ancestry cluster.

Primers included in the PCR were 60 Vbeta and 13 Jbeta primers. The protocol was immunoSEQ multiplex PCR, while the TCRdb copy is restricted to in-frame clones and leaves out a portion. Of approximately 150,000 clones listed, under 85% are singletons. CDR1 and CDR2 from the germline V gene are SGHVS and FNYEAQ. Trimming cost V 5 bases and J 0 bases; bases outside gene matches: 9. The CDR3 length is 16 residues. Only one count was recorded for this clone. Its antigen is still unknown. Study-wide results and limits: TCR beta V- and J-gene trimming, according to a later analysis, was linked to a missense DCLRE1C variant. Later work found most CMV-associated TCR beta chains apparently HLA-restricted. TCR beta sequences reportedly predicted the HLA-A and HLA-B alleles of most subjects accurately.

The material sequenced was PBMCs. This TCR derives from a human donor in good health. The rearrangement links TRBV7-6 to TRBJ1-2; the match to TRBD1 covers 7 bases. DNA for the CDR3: TGTGCCAGCAGCGCTCTGTTGGGACAGCCTAACTATGGCTACACCTTC. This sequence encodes CASSALLGQPNYGYTF.